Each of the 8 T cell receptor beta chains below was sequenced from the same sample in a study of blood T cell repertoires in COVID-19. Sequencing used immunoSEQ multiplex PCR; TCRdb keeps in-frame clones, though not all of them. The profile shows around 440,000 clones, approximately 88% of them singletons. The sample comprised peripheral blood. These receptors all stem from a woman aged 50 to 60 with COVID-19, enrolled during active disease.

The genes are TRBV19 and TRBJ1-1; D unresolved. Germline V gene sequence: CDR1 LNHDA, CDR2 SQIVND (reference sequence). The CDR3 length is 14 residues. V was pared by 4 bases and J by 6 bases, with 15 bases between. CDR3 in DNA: TGTGCCAGTAGTACCCTTGAGGGAGGCTCTGAAGCTTTCTTT. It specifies CASSTLEGGSEAFF. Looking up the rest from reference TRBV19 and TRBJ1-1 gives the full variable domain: DGGITQSPKYLFRKEGQNVTLSCEQNLNHDAMYWYRQDPGQGLRLIYYSQIVNDFQKGDIAEGYSVSREKKESFPLTVTSAQKNPTAFYLCASSTLEGGSEAFFGQGTRLTVV.

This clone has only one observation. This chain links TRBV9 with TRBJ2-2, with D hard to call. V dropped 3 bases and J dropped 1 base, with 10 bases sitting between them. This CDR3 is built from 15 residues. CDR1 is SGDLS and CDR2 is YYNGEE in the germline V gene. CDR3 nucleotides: TGTGCCAGCAGCGAATATGGCGGGAACACCGGGGAGCTGTTTTTT. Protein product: CASSEYGGNTGELFF.

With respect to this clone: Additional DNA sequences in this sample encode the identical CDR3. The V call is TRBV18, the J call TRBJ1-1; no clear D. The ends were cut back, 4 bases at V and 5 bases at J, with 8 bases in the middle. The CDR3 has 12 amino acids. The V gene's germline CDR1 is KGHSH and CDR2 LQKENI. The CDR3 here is CASSLRGTEAFF. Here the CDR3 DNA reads TGTGCCAGCTCACTACGGGGTACTGAAGCTTTCTTT. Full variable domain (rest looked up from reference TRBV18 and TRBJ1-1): NAGVMQNPRHLVRRRGQEARLRCSPMKGHSHVYWYRQLPEEGLKFMVYLQKENIIDESGMPKERFSAEFPKEGPSILRIQQVVRGDSAAYFCASSLRGTEAFFGQGTRLTVV.

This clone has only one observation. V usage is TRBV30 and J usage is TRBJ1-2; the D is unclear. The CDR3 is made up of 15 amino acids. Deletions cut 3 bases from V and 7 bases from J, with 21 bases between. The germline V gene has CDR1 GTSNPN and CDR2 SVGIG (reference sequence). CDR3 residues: CAWSGRRAYSSGYTF. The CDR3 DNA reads TGTGCCTGGAGCGGCCGGCGGGCTTACAGTAGTGGCTACACCTTC.

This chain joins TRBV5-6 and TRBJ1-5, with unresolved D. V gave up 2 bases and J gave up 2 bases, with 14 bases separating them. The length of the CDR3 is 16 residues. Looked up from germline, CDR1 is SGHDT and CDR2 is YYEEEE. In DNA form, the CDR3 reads TGTGCCAGCAGCTTTGATGGCAGGAGGGGCAATCAGCCCCAGCATTTT. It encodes CASSFDGRRGNQPQHF.

This CDR3 reads CASSRGTVGETQYF. CDR3 coding DNA: TGTGCCAGCAGTAGGGGGACGGTAGGAGAGACCCAGTACTTC. The rearrangement joins TRBV6-5 to TRBJ2-5; TRBD1 is a possible D gene (6 bases). CDR1 and CDR2 (germline): MNHEY, SVGAGI. The CDR3 contains 14 residues. Trimming pared 5 bases from V and 4 bases from J, leaving 14 bases between.

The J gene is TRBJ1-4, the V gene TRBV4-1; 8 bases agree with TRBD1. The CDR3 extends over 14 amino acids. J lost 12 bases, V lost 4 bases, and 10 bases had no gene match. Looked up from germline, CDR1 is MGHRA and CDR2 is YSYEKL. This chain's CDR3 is CASSPRTGPEELFF. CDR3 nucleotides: TGCGCCAGCAGCCCACGGACAGGGCCGGAAGAACTGTTTTTT.

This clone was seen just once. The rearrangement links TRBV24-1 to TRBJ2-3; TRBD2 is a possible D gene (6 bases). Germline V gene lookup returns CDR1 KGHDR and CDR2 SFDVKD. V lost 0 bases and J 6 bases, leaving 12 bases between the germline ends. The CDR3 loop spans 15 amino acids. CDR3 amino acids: CATSDLAGPADTQYF. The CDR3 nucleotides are TGTGCCACCAGTGATTTGGCGGGACCCGCGGATACGCAGTATTTT.